This T cell receptor (beta chain) was profiled in a study of T-cell reconstitution after alpha-beta-depleted transplantation in children. The CDR3 has 11 residues. Trimming stripped 2 bases from V and 7 bases from J, with 7 bases between. Germline V CDR1 and CDR2: SGHRS, YFSETQ. For TCRbeta, the library was prepared with unique molecular identifiers. TCRdb processed the PCR reads anew with MiXCR; each CDR3 protein has one entry. Among 200,000 to 250,000 distinct CDR3 sequences, about a tenth were seen once, and the ten largest hold about 30%. This sequence was found in a child in the first two years of life with acute myeloid leukemia, due to receive a stem cell transplant. J is TRBJ2-7 and V is TRBV5-1; unclear D gene. The input for sequencing was PBMCs, taken before TCRalphabeta/CD19-depleted stem cell transplant. CDR3 nucleotide sequence: TGCGCCAGCAGCTTCGAAGGGGAGCAGTACTTC. It specifies CASSFEGEQYF.